This T cell receptor beta chain comes out of a study of T cells in tuberculosis. Looking at the study overall: In South Africa, adults with active tuberculosis were compared with IGRA-negative and latently infected IGRA-positive adolescents.

Study results and limitations: Using the GMM-specific repertoire gave 87% accuracy versus 70% with motifs. Active tuberculosis TCR-alpha repertoires lay closer to GMM-specific TCRs than IGRA-negative controls, suggesting clonal expansion.

The CDR3 is 14 amino acids. Germline lookup yields CDR1 ENHRY and CDR2 SYGVKD. The V end lost 11 bases, the J end lost 0 bases, and 14 bases lay between the germline ends. About this clone: What it recognizes is unknown.

Sequencing used immunoSEQ multiplex PCR; TCRdb keeps in-frame clones, though not all of them. Of 25,000 to 35,000 clones in the sample, 85% to 90% were seen once. The sequence was collected from a donor aged 10-29 years with latent tuberculosis or without tuberculosis infection. The gene calls are TRBV10-3 and TRBJ1-3, with a tentative D call TRBD1 (5 bases). Sequenced material: PBMCs. CDR3 region: CAATEFSSGNTIYF. CDR3 sequence (DNA): TGTGCCGCGACAGAATTTTCCTCTGGAAACACCATATATTTT.